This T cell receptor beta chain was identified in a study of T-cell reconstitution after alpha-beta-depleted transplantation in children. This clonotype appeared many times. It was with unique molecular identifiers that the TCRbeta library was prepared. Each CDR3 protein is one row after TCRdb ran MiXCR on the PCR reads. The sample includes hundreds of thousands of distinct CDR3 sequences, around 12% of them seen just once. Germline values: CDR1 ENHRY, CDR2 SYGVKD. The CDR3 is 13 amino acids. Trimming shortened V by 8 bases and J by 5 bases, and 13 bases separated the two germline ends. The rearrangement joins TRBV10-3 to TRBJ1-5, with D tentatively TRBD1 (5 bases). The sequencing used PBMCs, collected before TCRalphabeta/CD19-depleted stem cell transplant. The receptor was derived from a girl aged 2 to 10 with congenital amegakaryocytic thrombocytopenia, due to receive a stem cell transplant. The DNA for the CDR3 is TGTGCCATCCAGTTTACACAGGATCAGCCCCAGCATTTT. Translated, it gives CAIQFTQDQPQHF.